What follows is one TCR beta chain and its context. The authors' processing: By means of reference gene primer amplification, nucleated cell counts were estimated. The repertoire was sequenced with immunoSEQ multiplex PCR; TCRdb's copy has only in-frame clones and lacks some. V, J and clone size are those of that table, while D and trimming were read from the DNA. The profile shows about 240,000 clones, approximately 85% of them singletons. The data belong to a study of blood T cell repertoires in COVID-19. As for the study in general: COVID-19 samples from acute and convalescent phases originated in the United States, Italy and Spain. Nucleic acid was either cDNA or gDNA, and it came from T cells, B-cell-depleted T cells, or PBMCs.

The J segment lost 5 bases and the V segment lost 2 bases, leaving 5 bases of the junction unmatched. The CDR3 spans 14 residues. Germline values: CDR1 MNHEY, CDR2 SMNVEV (reference sequence). Input material: peripheral blood. The chain employs TRBV27 and TRBJ2-7; 8 bases fit TRBD2. This TCR was sampled from a man in his forties or fifties with acute or convalescent COVID-19. Written as DNA, the CDR3 is TGTGCCAGCAGTTTAATAGCGGGGTATAACGAGCAGTACTTC. Translating it yields CASSLIAGYNEQYF.